This T cell receptor (beta chain) was observed in a study of early T cells in non-severe SARS-CoV-2 infection. About the research overall: Sequencing targeted bulk RNA from unsorted whole blood, leaving chains unpaired.

This clonotype occurred many times. Each cDNA molecule carried a unique molecular identifier. TCRdb used MiXCR to reprocess the 5' RACE reads, holding one entry per CDR3 protein. The table records about 50,000 distinct CDR3 sequences, roughly 8% of them present only once. Germline V lookup: CDR1 DFQATT, CDR2 SNEGSKA (reference sequence). V lost 6 bases to trimming and J lost 4 bases; unmatched junction nucleotides: 9. The CDR3 covers 14 residues. The sample was whole blood. This TCR was sampled from an adult who was a healthcare worker with PCR-confirmed SARS-CoV-2 infection or an uninfected control (not recorded which). The V gene is TRBV20-1, the J gene TRBJ2-1; 7 nucleotides match TRBD2. CDR3 region: CSAAPSGTYNEQFF. The CDR3 region has the DNA TGCAGTGCAGCCCCTAGCGGCACATACAATGAGCAGTTCTTC.